The present TCR beta chain was sequenced within a study of cytomegalovirus exposure and HLA in healthy donors. Study details: Early release data held roughly 90 million unique TCRs from HLA-typed donors. Findings and caveats of the study: TCR beta V segments were, for the most part, productive about 87% or about 30% of the time in an earlier analysis. Later analysis associated a missense DCLRE1C variant with TCR beta V- and J-gene trimming. Sequencing probably produced one cluster of sequence variants that were highly shared.

It was with 60 Vbeta and 13 Jbeta primers that the PCR ran. Assay: immunoSEQ multiplex PCR; the TCRdb copy retains only in-frame clones and omits some. This table lists tens of thousands of clones. In the case of this clone: The antigen is unknown.

Source material: PBMCs. The TCR sequence derives from a man in his forties or fifties in good health and CMV-seropositive.

The CDR3 reads CASSMGESPYEQYF. The DNA for the CDR3 is TGTGCCAGCAGCATGGGAGAGTCCCCCTACGAGCAGTACTTC. The chain uses TRBV5-4 and TRBJ2-7, with a tentative D call TRBD2 (5 bases). The CDR3 has 14 amino acids. Germline values: CDR1 SGHNT, CDR2 YYREEE (reference sequence). V lost 4 bases and J 2 bases, leaving 13 bases between the germline ends.